The source of this T cell receptor (beta chain) is a study of shared clonotypes between healthy human individuals (dated by TCRdb to 2020 to 2022). Regarding the study in general: The cohort included three men and two women between 18 and 49 years of age. The study deeply sequenced blood TCR repertoires of several healthy adults to estimate repertoire size and the extent of clonotype sharing between individuals. For each donor, CD4 naive and CD4 memory were each run on three plates, CD8 naive on two plates, and CD8 memory on one plate. To increase sequencing depth and limit assay-specific biases, TCR repertoire library preparation and sequencing were carried out by different laboratories using diverse techniques. Per donor, leukapheresis produced somewhere between about 0.94 and 9.5 billion PBMCs. Results and caveats for the whole study, not just this receptor: Roughly 5% of naive CD4, 3.5% of naive CD8, around 2.3% of memory CD4, and around 0.4% of memory CD8 clonotypes were shared across several donors. Clonotypes shared by all four sorted-subset donors showed higher generation probabilities than non-shared clonotypes. Because the study included only a small number of donors, the genetic and exposure-history diversity represented was limited. Incomplete sequencing was indicated by rarefaction of sorted-subset datasets, despite the large sequencing depth. Naive subsets generally had larger estimated clonotype richness than memory subsets did. Only blood was sampled, and tissue TCR repertoires likely differ from those in blood. Pairwise subsampling led to the expectation that sequencing depth would affect the degree of clonotype sharing among donors.

TCR CDR3 regions were amplified from genomic DNA by multiplex PCR using the deep immunoSEQ assay. Extracted genomic DNA from each cell subset was spread evenly across all wells of several immunoSEQ 96-well plates, with each plate serving as a replicate. For sorted subsets, approximately 0.2 ug of genomic DNA, equivalent to roughly 30,000 T cell genomes, went into each replicate PCR. Purified libraries were measured with a Qubit 3.0 fluorometer, size-checked on a Bioanalyzer 2100, and measured again with the KAPA Library Quantification kit. Every immunoSEQ 96-well plate was sequenced on a separate single-read 150-cycle Illumina NextSeq 550 flow cell. The original methods were these. Because the immunoSEQ output included only junctional sequences and no quality scores, the filtering could not be the same as the filtering used for full-length reads. To assign V/J genes and CDR3, sequences were annotated using PyIR, a Python wrapper for IgBLAST v1.9, with IMGT germline references. Reads with weak V/J assignments (E-value above 1e-6), missing CDR3, stop codons, out-of-frame junctions, or ambiguous translated residues were removed. V3J clonotypes were defined as sequences sharing an identical inferred V gene, J gene, and CDR3 amino acid sequence. Percentage overlap between repertoires was calculated by dividing the number of shared unique clonotypes by the size of the smaller repertoire. Richness of each repertoire was evaluated using RTK rarefaction, the Chao1 estimator, and Recon v2.1 estimates of unobserved clonotypes. OLGA was used to compute generation probabilities for all TCRbeta clonotypes that the gDNA method yielded from a few donors. As stored in TCRdb, this immuneACCESS dataset retains in-frame rearrangements with V and J assigned. A fraction of the clones does not appear; measured against another copy, unresolved V genes explain less than half of the discrepancy, and the remainder lacks a known reason. V, J and clone size were drawn from that table, and D and trimming were deduced from the DNA. In all, the sample holds millions of clones, and about 94% of those were seen once. Jointly, the top ten make up about 1.1% of the sample.

For the CD8 naive samples, CD45RO-negative cells were positively selected for CCR7, yielding a CD45RA+CCR7+ population from which TemRA cells were excluded. The donors were healthy, HIV-negative adults who had no recently reported acute infections or vaccinations. Every donor was a Caucasian adult living in Nashville, Tennessee, USA. Blood was collected by leukapheresis, and PBMCs were isolated by Ficoll-Histopaque density gradient centrifugation and then cryopreserved in liquid nitrogen vapor phase. Analytical flow cytometry was used to check the purity and quantity of every magnetically sorted T cell population. Genomic DNA was isolated from each sorted fraction and quantified by UV absorbance on a Nanodrop 2000c. Worth noting for this clone: Its binding antigen is unknown. No clone much larger than this one lies a single base away; base qualities are absent.

Based on the germline V gene, the CDR1 and CDR2 sequences are SNHLY and FYNNEI. Trimming removed 6 bases from V and 0 bases from J; the gene matches leave 8 bases unexplained. The cysteine opens and the phenylalanine closes a CDR3 of 16 amino acids. Only the CDR3 portion is preserved as DNA: 48 bases, with reading frame beginning at the first base. Sequenced material: naive CD8+ T cells sorted from blood. The label giving this sample's cell subset or site can be read as: CD45RA+CCR7+. The sequence is built from TRBV2 and TRBJ2-1; 7 junctional bases match TRBD2. The sequence was obtained from a man between 18 and 35 years old in good health. The CDR3 amino acid sequence is: CASRYFGGSSYNEQFF. The nucleotide sequence reads as follows: TGTGCCAGCAGGTACTTTGGCGGGAGCTCCTACAATGAGCAGTTCTTC.